The clone carrying this TCR beta chain has a handful of counts. Described time point: patch test 1, 2 weeks after DPC sensitization. Treatment of the sample: therapeutic diphenylcyclopropenone sensitization with weekly scalp DPC. Individual cDNA molecules received unique molecular identifiers in the library. TCRdb processed the RACE reads anew with MiXCR; each CDR3 protein has one entry. The table shows some 350,000 distinct CDR3 sequences, with 5.5% to 8% occurring only once. The data derive from a study of human T cells and chemical hapten exposure. This CDR3 is built from 15 residues. V lost 0 bases and J lost 5; bases outside the gene matches: 7. The germline V gene has CDR1 SGHRS and CDR2 YFSETQ.

This TCR was recovered from a woman between 18 and 29 years old with alopecia areata. Some clones in this sample may be carry-over from other donors' samples. The chain joins TRBV5-1 to TRBJ2-5; 7 bases agree with TRBD2. This sample comprised whole blood, obtained in connection with sensitization to the hapten diphenylcyclopropenone (DPC). CDR3: CASSLAQGLQETQYF. The DNA for the CDR3 is TGCGCCAGCAGCTTGGCCCAGGGACTACAGGAGACCCAGTACTTC.